This T cell receptor (beta chain) was obtained from a study of T cells in Graves' hyperthyroidism and ophthalmopathy. The CDR3 consists of 11 residues. V was pared by 5 bases and J by 12 bases, with 11 bases between. The V gene's germline CDR1 is MNHNS and CDR2 SASEGT. The authors deemed Graves' hyperthyroidism stable absent ophthalmopathy progression within 18 months. Amplification yielded TCR beta CDR3 regions, with RNA transcripts as the source. With the HTBI primer set, the TCR CDR3 went through a first round of RT-PCR. TCRdb processed the multiplex PCR reads anew with MiXCR; each CDR3 protein has one entry. Of a few hundred thousand distinct CDR3 sequences detected, about 21% appear once; the ten largest clones hold around half. This clonotype was seen at least ten times.

The sequenced material came from blood. This sequence originates from a woman aged 50 to 65 with Graves' hyperthyroidism. This sequence joins TRBV6-1 and TRBJ2-1; no firm D call. The DNA of the CDR3 is TGTGCCAGCAGTCAGATCTCAGGGCAGTTCTTC. Translated: CASSQISGQFF.